The subject of this entry is one T cell receptor beta chain. The antigen it binds to is not known. Base qualities are not recorded, but no much larger clone differs from it by a single base. This entry comes from a study of blood T cell repertoires in COVID-19 (dated by TCRdb to about 2020). For the study in its entirety: The collaborator samples originated in the United States, Italy and Spain and spanned the acute and convalescent phases of COVID-19. Where available, HLA class I and class II types were taken from metadata supplied by the sample provider and were not determined by assay-based typing. Subjects who had been exposed to COVID-19, were actively infected with it, or had recovered from it provided the deeply sampled blood TCRbeta repertoires that made up the dataset. The samples were drawn from the first 160 participants of the ongoing ImmuneRACE study and from 1,254 subjects provided by 6 global collaborators. The material from the prospective study consisted of cDNA or gDNA derived from T cells, B-cell-depleted T cells, or PBMCs. A freely available public database, intended as a resource for researchers studying the immune response to SARS-CoV-2, is where the repertoires were released. The sample metadata nearly always contained a de-identified subject ID, COVID-19 status, age in years and sex. Results the study describes overall, beyond this receptor: Clinical and demographic metadata were provided uncurated, with the amount varying by source and participant.

The germline V gene supplies CDR1 SGHTA and CDR2 FQGTGA. The cysteine opens and the phenylalanine closes a CDR3 of 15 amino acids. The CDR3 DNA has 45 bases and is translated from base 1. V is shortened by 1 base, J by 5 bases, and the region joining them spans 11 bases. TCRbeta CDR3 regions were amplified from genomic DNA using the immunoSEQ Assay, a bias-controlled multiplex PCR. The paper's data handling went like this. The number of nucleated cells in each sample was estimated from the amplification of reference gene primers within the assay. To quantify the absolute abundance of each unique TCRbeta CDR3 rearrangement, sequence reads were collapsed and filtered. For each sample, productive Simpson clonality was calculated as the square root of Simpson's diversity index over productive rearrangements. As stored in TCRdb, this immuneACCESS dataset retains in-frame rearrangements with V and J assigned. A fraction of the clones does not appear; measured against another copy, unresolved V genes explain less than half of the discrepancy, and the remainder lacks a known reason. V and J calls and clone size are copied from that table; D and trimming were computed from the DNA. This sample has 55,000 to 75,000 clones in its table, and about 81% of those were observed once. The biggest ten clones account for roughly 14% of the sample.

Collaborating institutions collected whole blood in K2EDTA tubes following their own protocols. For TCRbeta analysis, collaborator samples were shipped as frozen whole blood, as isolated PBMCs, or as DNA extracted from either sample type. The sequence links TRBV7-3 to TRBJ2-2; TRBD2 could be the D gene, as 5 bases match. The sequenced sample consisted of peripheral blood. The source is a man aged 80 or over with acute or convalescent COVID-19. The DNA sequence is as follows: TGTGCCAGCAGCTTAAATCTAGCTGTAACCGGGGAGCTGTTTTTT. Its translation is CASSLNLAVTGELFF. The CDR3 plus the reference TRBV7-3 and TRBJ2-2 genes for the other parts give the full variable domain: GAGVSQTPSNKVTEKGKYVELRCDPISGHTALYWYRQSLGQGPEFLIYFQGTGAADDSGLPNDRFFAVRPEGSVSTLKIQRTERGDSAVYLCASSLNLAVTGELFFGEGSRLTVL.